This note documents a single TCR beta chain sequence. The target antigen is unknown. The junction shows a germline mismatch at one end, possibly a read error. The template was RNA from unsorted bulk tissue. Distant lung tissue was collected more than 3 cm away from the tumor edge. The CDR3 has 17 amino acids. The germline V gene encodes CDR1 ENHRY and CDR2 SYGVKD. The library came from three nested PCR rounds adapted from ARM-PCR protocols. Each CDR3 protein is one row after TCRdb ran MiXCR on the multiplex PCR reads. The profile shows roughly 69,000 distinct CDR3 sequences, more than 75% of them singletons. These data originate in a study of tumor and adjacent non-tumor tissue in lung cancer. Study information: The patients, 9 to 11 men and several women, were about 30 to 85 with stage I to III disease.

General study results and limits: Normal lung showed higher cumulative top 100 clone frequency than tumor. Significantly higher TCR diversity was found in tumor than normal lung.

The sample comprised distant non-tumor lung tissue. The chain is built from TRBV10-3 and TRBJ2-3; D may correspond to TRBD1 or TRBD2 (6 bases each). This receptor was obtained from a man aged 55 to 70 with non-small cell lung cancer. The CDR3 DNA reads TGTGCCATCAGTGATAACAGCGGCCGGGGGCGCACGGATACGCAGTACTTT. Amino acid sequence: CAISDNSGRGRTDTQYF.